This is a list of T cell receptor beta chains from one sample in a study of cytomegalovirus exposure and HLA in healthy donors. Assay: immunoSEQ multiplex PCR; the TCRdb copy retains only in-frame clones and omits some. This sample has hundreds of thousands of clones, with 70% to 90% found just once. Specimen: PBMCs. The receptor set was obtained from a girl aged 2 to 10 in good health and CMV-seronegative. CDR3s include the opening cysteine and the closing phenylalanine or tryptophan.

V,J,CDR3
TRBV4-1,TRBJ2-1,CASSYLRGTSGANEQFF
TRBV5-1,TRBJ1-4,CASSHQAGGFNEKLFF
TRBV29-1,TRBJ2-1,CSVHSGRTHNEQFF
TRBV6-1,TRBJ1-3,CASSAHPLQGQGNTIYF
TRBV9,TRBJ1-4,CASSLGDRVEKLFF
TRBV7-9,TRBJ2-2,CASRRTDTGELFF
TRBV30,TRBJ1-1,CAWLQGGTEAFF
TRBV27,TRBJ1-3,CASSSPDKGNTIYF
TRBV19,TRBJ2-7,CASSTQTGGVYEQYF
TRBV9,TRBJ1-3,CASSPGQGPSGNTIYF
TRBV15,TRBJ1-2,CATSSDRDHSYGYTF
TRBV6-1,TRBJ2-7,CASSEPLAGGRLDEQYF
TRBV7-2,TRBJ2-1,CASSSTSGYPSEQFF
TRBV6-1,TRBJ2-5,CASNRAGEYQETQYF
TRBV11-2,TRBJ2-5,CASSLGTGGAKTQYF
TRBV20-1,TRBJ1-2,CSAGQGYGYTF
TRBV6-6,TRBJ1-6,CASSYYGTGDSPLHF
TRBV7-9,TRBJ2-1,CASSLGDRGRRDEQFF
TRBV6-6,TRBJ1-2,CASSSGQGAVGYTF
TRBV4-2,TRBJ2-2,CASSQGLAGGANTGELFF
TRBV5-8,TRBJ2-7,CASSLSREPYEQYF
TRBV7-9,TRBJ1-1,CASSLAVTGTGRRAFF
TRBV19,TRBJ2-3,CASSTRRQGAPDTQYF
TRBV18,TRBJ2-3,CASSPRLAGGPDTQYF
TRBV5-1,TRBJ2-7,CASSLVGQAYEQYF
TRBV19,TRBJ1-5,CASREQGAGAQPQHF
TRBV29-1,TRBJ1-2,CSVEGQLYGYTF
TRBV5-8,TRBJ2-2,CASSSSGERTGELFF
TRBV27,TRBJ2-1,CAGVLGTSVPSVYNEQFF
TRBV30,TRBJ1-1,CAWSVSVNTEAFF
TRBV5-5,TRBJ1-6,CASSLGRGNSPLHF
TRBV15,TRBJ2-7,CATSREGGTYEQYF
TRBV7-8,TRBJ1-2,CASSLMGAHGFYGYTF
TRBV7-2,TRBJ1-5,CASSPGQGNQPQHF
TRBV30,TRBJ2-7,CAWRGGRNEQYF
TRBV21-1,TRBJ1-1,CASSKETPPGAFF
TRBV7-7,TRBJ2-5,CASSLGGGETRGETQYF
TRBV7-6,TRBJ2-1,CASSLKVRGVPYNEQFF
TRBV30,TRBJ2-5,CAWSVLGTQYF
TRBV4-1,TRBJ2-1,CASSQETTSGGDNEQFF
TRBV18,TRBJ1-5,CASSLGPYSNQPQHF
TRBV6-4,TRBJ2-2,CASNGLAGSGELFF
TRBV6-6,TRBJ1-6,CASSNTGTGISPLHF
TRBV5-4,TRBJ2-7,CASSKPGQGAYEQYF
TRBV7-2,TRBJ2-5,CASSSMGTRVETQYF
TRBV25-1,TRBJ2-3,CASTSGRGRDTQYF
TRBV5-5,TRBJ2-5,CASSFGLAGDTQYF
TRBV5-1,TRBJ1-2,CASSLGQGVYGYTF
TRBV6-5,TRBJ2-6,CASSWDRAGANVLTF
TRBV19,TRBJ1-1,CASSMQHRDEAFF